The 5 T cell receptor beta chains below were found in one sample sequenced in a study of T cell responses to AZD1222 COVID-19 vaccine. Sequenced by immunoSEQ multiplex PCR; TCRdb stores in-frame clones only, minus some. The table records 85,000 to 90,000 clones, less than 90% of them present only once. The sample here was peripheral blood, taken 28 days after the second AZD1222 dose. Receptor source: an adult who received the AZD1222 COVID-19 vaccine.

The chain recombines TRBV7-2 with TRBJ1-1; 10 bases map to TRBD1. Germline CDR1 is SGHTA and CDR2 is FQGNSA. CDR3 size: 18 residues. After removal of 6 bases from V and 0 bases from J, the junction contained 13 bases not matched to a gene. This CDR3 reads CASSSGPWDRGMNTEAFF. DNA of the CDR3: TGTGCCAGCAGTTCCGGCCCGTGGGACAGGGGCATGAACACTGAAGCTTTCTTT. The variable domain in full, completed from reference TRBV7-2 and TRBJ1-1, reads GAGVSQSPSNKVTEKGKDVELRCDPISGHTALYWYRQSLGQGLEFLIYFQGNSAPDKSGLPSDRFSAERTGGSVSTLTIQRTQQEDSAVYLCASSSGPWDRGMNTEAFFGQGTRLTVV.

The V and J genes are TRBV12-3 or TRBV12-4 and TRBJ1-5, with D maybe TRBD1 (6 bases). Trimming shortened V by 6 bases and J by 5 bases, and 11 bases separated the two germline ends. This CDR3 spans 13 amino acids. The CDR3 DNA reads TGTGCCAGCAGCCGGGACATATATCAGCCCCAGCATTTT. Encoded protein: CASSRDIYQPQHF.

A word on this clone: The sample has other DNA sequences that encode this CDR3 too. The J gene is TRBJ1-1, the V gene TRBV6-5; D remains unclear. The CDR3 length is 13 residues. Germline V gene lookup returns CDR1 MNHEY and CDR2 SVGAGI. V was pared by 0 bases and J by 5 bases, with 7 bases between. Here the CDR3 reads CASSYSTRTEAFF. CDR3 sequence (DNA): TGTGCCAGCAGTTACTCGACGCGGACTGAAGCTTTCTTT.

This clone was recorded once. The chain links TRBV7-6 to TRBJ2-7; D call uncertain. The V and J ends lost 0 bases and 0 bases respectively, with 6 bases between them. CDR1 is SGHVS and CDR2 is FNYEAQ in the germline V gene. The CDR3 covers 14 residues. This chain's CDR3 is CASSLADISYEQYF. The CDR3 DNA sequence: TGTGCCAGCAGCTTAGCTGACATCTCCTACGAGCAGTACTTC.

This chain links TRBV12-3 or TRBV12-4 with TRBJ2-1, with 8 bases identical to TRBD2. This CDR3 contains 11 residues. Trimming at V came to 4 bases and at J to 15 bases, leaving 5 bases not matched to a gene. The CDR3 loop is CASSYGGVRFF. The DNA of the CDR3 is TGTGCCAGCAGTTACGGGGGGGTTCGGTTCTTC.